The 4 T cell receptor beta chains presented below share a single source sample, sequenced in a study of CDR3 diversity in severe acne. TCRdb re-called the PCR reads through MiXCR, storing one row per CDR3 protein. The table lists about 86,000 distinct CDR3 sequences, over 40% of them singletons, with roughly an eighth in the top ten. The sequenced sample was blood. The receptors originated from a male donor in good health, without acne.

Many counts were recorded for this clonotype. The rearrangement links TRBV4-1 to TRBJ2-2; D perhaps matches TRBD1 (6 bases). CDR1 and CDR2 from the germline V gene are MGHRA and YSYEKL. The CDR3 covers 12 residues. V lost 3 bases and J 8 bases, leaving 7 bases between the germline ends. The CDR3 spells CASSQRGGELFF. CDR3 DNA sequence: TGCGCCAGCAGCCAGAGGGGGGGGGAGCTGTTTTTT.

The chain employs TRBV20-1 and TRBJ1-5; TRBD1 aligns across 12 bases. This CDR3 contains 15 residues. The V gene's germline CDR1 is DFQATT and CDR2 SNEGSKA (reference sequence). After removal of 6 bases from V and 4 bases from J, the junction contained 7 bases not matched to a gene. This chain's CDR3 is CSAPGQGAGNQPQHF. The CDR3 DNA follows: TGCAGTGCCCCGGGACAGGGGGCAGGAAATCAGCCCCAGCATTTT.

The sample holds many counts of this clonotype. This chain links TRBV2 with TRBJ2-3; D possibly corresponds to TRBD1 (6 bases). V lost 8 bases, J lost 2 bases, and 11 bases lay in between. Germline V lookup: CDR1 SNHLY, CDR2 FYNNEI. The CDR3 runs to 13 residues. The CDR3 region has the DNA TGTGCCAGCCCAGGGGCCACCACAGATACGCAGTATTTT. Its translation: CASPGATTDTQYF.

This clonotype was detected many times. One end of the junction fails to match germline, which may point to a read error. The J gene is TRBJ1-1, the V gene TRBV29-1; D is perhaps TRBD1 (6 bases). Germline-derived CDR1 and CDR2 are SQVTM and ANQGSEA. The CDR3 is made up of 9 amino acids. In nucleotides, the CDR3 is TGCAGCGTTGGGGTCGAGGGGGGTTTT. Its protein is CSVGVEGGF.